Sequencing of this T cell receptor beta chain was carried out in a study of beta chain features in type 1 diabetes. Study observations and caveats: A moderate, significant TCRB CDR3 shortening appeared in type 1 diabetes across four CD4+ subsets.

The study reverse transcribed the entire isolated RNA, so it sequenced expressed TCRB transcripts. TCRdb's table, derived via immunoSEQ multiplex PCR, lists solely in-frame clones and lacks some. The sample lists about 150,000 clones; about 8% were seen once. As to this clone: The antigen is undetermined.

CDR3 size: 20 residues. The V gene's germline CDR1 is SGHNT and CDR2 YYREEE (reference sequence). With V trimmed by 1 base and J by 3 bases, 13 bases remained unmatched. Sequenced: central memory CD4+ T cells from blood. The TCR sequence derives from a woman aged 40 to 50 with type 1 diabetes. The genes are TRBV5-4 and TRBJ2-2; 12 bases agree with TRBD2. The CDR3 nucleotides are TGTGCCAGCAGCTTGATAGGTTCGGCTAGCGGGAGGGGATACACCGGGGAGCTGTTTTTT. Translating gives CASSLIGSASGRGYTGELFF. The full variable domain, its missing parts supplied by reference TRBV5-4 and TRBJ2-2, is ETGVTQSPTHLIKTRGQQVTLRCSSQSGHNTVSWYQQALGQGPQFIFQYYREEENGRGNFPPRFSGLQFPNYSSELNVNALELDDSALYLCASSLIGSASGRGYTGELFFGEGSRLTVL.